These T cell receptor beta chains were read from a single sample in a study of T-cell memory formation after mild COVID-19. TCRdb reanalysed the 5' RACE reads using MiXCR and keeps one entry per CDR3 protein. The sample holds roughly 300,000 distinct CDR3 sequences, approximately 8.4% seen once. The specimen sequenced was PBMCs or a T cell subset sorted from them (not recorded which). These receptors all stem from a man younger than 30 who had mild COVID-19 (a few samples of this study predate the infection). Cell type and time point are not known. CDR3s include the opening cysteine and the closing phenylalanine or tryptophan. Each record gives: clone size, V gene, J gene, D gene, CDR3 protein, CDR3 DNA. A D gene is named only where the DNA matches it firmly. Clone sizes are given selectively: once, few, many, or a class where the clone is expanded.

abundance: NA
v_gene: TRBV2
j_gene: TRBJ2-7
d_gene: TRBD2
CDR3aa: CASITSGSSYEQYF
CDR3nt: TGTGCCAGCATTACTAGCGGGTCCTCCTACGAGCAGTACTTC

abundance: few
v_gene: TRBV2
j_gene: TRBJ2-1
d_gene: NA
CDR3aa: CASSESLYNEQFF
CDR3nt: TGTGCCAGCAGTGAGAGCCTATACAATGAGCAGTTCTTC

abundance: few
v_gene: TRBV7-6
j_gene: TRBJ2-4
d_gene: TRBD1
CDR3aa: CASSASYRGRNIQYF
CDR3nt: TGTGCCAGCAGCGCCTCTTACAGGGGCCGGAACATTCAGTACTTC

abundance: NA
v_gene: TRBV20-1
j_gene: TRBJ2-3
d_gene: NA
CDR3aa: CSARWGSTDTQYF
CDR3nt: TGCAGTGCTAGATGGGGTAGCACAGATACGCAGTATTTT

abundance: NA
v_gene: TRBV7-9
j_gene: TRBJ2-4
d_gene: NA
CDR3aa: CASSPAVYIQYF
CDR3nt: TGTGCCAGCAGCCCAGCGGTGTACATTCAGTACTTC

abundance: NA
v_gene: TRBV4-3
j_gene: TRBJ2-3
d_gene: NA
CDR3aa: CASSQALTDTQYF
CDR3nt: TGCGCCAGCAGCCAAGCCTTGACAGATACGCAGTATTTT

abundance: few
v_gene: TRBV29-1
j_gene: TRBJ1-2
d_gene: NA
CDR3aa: CSATQGTRNGYTF
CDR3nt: TGCAGCGCAACCCAGGGGACGAGGAATGGCTACACCTTC

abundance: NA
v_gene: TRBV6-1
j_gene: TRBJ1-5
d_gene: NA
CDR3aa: CASSLLQNQPQHF
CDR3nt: TGTGCCAGCAGCCTCCTTCAGAATCAGCCCCAGCATTTT

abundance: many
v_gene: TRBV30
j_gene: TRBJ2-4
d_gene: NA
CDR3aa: CAWSVLGGVLSLQYF
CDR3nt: TGTGCCTGGAGTGTACTAGGCGGCGTCCTTTCGCTTCAGTACTTC

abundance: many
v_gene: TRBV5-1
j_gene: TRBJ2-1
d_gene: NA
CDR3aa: CASSLARDSANEQFF
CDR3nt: TGCGCCAGCAGCTTGGCCCGGGATAGCGCGAATGAGCAGTTCTTC

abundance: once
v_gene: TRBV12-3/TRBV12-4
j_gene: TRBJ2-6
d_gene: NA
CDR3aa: CASSLRLSGTLSGANVLTF
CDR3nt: TGTGCCAGCAGTTTAAGACTTTCTGGCACCCTCTCTGGGGCCAACGTCCTGACTTTC